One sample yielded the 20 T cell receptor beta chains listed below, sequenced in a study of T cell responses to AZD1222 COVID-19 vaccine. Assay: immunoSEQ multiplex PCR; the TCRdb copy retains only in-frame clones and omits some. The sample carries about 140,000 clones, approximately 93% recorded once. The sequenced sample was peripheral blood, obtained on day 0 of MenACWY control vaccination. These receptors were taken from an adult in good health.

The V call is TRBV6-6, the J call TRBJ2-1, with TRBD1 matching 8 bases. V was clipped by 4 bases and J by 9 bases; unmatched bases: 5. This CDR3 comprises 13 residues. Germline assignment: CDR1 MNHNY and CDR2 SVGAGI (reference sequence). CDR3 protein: CASSWQGAGEQFF. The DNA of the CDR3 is TGTGCCAGCAGTTGGCAGGGGGCGGGTGAGCAGTTCTTC.

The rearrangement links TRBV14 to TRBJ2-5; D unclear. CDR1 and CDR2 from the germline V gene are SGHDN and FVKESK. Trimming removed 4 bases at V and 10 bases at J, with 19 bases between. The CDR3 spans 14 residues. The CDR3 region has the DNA TGTGCCAGCAGCCGTCCCGGACCCGGTTTTAACCAGTACTTC. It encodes CASSRPGPGFNQYF.

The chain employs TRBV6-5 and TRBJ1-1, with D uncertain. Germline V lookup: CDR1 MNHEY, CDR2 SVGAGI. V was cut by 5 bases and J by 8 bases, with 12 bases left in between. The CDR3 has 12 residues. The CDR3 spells CASSQSDSEAFF. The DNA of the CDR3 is TGTGCCAGCAGTCAGTCGGATTCAGAAGCTTTCTTT.

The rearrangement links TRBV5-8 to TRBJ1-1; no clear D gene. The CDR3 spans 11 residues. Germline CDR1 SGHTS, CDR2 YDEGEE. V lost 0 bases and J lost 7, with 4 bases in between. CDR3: CASSLVGEAFF. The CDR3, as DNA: TGTGCCAGCAGCTTGGTAGGTGAAGCTTTCTTT.

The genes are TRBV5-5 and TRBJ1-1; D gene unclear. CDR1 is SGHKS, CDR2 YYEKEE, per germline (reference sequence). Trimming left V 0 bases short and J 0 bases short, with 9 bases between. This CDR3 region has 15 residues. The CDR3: CASSLVGFLNTEAFF. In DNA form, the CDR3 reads TGTGCCAGCAGCTTGGTAGGCTTTCTGAACACTGAAGCTTTCTTT.

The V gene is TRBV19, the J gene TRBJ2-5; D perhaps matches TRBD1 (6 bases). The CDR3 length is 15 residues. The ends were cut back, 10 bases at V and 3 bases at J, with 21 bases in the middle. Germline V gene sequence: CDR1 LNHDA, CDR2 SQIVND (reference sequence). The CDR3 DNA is TGTGCCACCAAGGCTTACGCAGGGGCTGAAGAGACCCAGTACTTC. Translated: CATKAYAGAEETQYF.

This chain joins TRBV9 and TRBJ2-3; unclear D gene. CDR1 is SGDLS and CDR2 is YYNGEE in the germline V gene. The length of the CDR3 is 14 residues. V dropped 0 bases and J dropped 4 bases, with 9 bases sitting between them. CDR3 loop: CASSVAPRPDTQYF. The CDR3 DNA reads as TGTGCCAGCAGCGTAGCCCCTAGGCCAGATACGCAGTATTTT. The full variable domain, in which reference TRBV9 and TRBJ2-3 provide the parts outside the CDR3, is DSGVTQTPKHLITATGQRVTLRCSPRSGDLSVYWYQQSLDQGLQFLIQYYNGEERAKGNILERFSAQQFPDLHSELNLSSLELGDSALYFCASSVAPRPDTQYFGPGTRLTVL.

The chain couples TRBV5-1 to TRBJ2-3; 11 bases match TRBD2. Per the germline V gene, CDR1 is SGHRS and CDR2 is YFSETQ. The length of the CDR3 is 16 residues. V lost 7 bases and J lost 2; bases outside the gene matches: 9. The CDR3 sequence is CASRTGTSGFTDTQYF. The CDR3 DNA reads TGCGCCAGCCGGACCGGGACTAGCGGCTTCACAGATACGCAGTATTTT.

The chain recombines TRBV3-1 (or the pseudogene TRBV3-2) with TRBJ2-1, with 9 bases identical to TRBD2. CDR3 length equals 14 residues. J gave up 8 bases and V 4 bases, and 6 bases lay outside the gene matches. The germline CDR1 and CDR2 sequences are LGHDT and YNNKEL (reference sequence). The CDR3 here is CASSPRGLADEQFF. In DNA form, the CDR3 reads TGTGCCAGCAGCCCACGGGGACTAGCCGATGAGCAGTTCTTC.

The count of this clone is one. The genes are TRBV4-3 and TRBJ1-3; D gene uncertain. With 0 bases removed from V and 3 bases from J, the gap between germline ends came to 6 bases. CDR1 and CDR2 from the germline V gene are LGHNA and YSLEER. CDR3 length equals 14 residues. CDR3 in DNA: TGCGCCAGCAGCCAAGAGTATTTTGGAAACACCATATATTTT. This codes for CASSQEYFGNTIYF.

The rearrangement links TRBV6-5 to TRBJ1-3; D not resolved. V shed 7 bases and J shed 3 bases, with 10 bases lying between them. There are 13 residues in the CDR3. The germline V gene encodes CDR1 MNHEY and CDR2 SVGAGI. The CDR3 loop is CASNTANGNTIYF. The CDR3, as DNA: TGTGCCAGCAATACAGCTAATGGAAACACCATATATTTT.

CDR3 nucleotide sequence: TGTGCCAGCACGAAAGGCCAGGGGGCTTTGACTAATGAAAAACTGTTTTTT. Encoded protein: CASTKGQGALTNEKLFF. This chain uses TRBV9 with TRBJ1-4; TRBD1 agrees at 8 bases. The CDR3 is 17 residues long. The J segment lost 2 bases and the V segment lost 6 bases, leaving 12 bases of the junction unmatched. The germline V gene has CDR1 SGDLS and CDR2 YYNGEE.

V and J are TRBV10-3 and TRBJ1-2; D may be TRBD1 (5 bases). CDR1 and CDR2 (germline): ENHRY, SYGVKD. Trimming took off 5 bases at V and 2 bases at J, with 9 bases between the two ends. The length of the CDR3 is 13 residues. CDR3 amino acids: CAISRDGNYGYTF. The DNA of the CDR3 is TGTGCCATCAGTCGGGACGGAAACTATGGCTACACCTTC.

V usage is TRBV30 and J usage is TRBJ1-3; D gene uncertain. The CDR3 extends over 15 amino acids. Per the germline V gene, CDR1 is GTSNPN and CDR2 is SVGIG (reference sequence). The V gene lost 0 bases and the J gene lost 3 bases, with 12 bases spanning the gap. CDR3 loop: CAWSVVSGNGNTIYF. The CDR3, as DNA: TGTGCCTGGAGTGTAGTGTCAGGCAATGGAAACACCATATATTTT.

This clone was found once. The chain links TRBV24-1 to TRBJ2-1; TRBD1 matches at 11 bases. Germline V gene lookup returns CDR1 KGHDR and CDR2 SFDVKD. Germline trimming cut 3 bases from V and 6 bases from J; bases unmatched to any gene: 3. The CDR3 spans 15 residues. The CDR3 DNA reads TGTGCCACCAGTGATCCTGGGACAGGGGGCAATGAGCAGTTCTTC. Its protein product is CATSDPGTGGNEQFF.

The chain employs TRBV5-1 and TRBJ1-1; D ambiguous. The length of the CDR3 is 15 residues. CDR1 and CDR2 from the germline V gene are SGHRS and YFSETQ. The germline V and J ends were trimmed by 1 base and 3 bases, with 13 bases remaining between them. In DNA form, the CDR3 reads TGCGCCAGCAGCTTGACTGGGCAATGGGACACTGAAGCTTTCTTT. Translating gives CASSLTGQWDTEAFF.

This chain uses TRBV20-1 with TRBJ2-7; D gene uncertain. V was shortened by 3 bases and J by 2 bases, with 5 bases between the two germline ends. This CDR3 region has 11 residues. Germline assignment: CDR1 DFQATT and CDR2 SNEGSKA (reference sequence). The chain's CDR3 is CSASPTYEQYF. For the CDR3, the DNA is TGCAGTGCTAGTCCTACCTACGAGCAGTACTTC.

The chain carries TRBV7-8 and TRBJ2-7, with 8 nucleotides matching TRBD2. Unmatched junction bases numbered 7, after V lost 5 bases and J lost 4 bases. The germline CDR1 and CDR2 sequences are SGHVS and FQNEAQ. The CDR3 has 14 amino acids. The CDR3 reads CASSRGAGVYEQYF. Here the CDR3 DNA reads TGTGCCAGCAGCCGCGGAGCGGGAGTTTACGAGCAGTACTTC.

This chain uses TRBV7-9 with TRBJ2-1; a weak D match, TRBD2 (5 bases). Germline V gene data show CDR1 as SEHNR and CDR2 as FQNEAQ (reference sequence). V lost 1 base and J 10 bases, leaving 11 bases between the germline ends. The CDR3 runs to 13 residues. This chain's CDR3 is CASSLVIAREQFF. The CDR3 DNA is TGTGCCAGCAGCTTAGTCATAGCGCGCGAGCAGTTCTTC.

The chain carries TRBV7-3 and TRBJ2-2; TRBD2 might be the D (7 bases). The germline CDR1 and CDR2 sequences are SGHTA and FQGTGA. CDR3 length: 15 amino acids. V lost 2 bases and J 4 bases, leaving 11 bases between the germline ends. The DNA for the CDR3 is TGTGCCAGCAGCTTATGGGGAGGGGGCACCGGGGAGCTGTTTTTT. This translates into CASSLWGGGTGELFF.